One and the same sample provided the 3 T cell receptor beta chains below, sequenced in a study of blood T cell repertoires in COVID-19. Libraries were prepared by immunoSEQ multiplex PCR; TCRdb keeps only in-frame clonotypes and omits some of them. The table shows under 200,000 clones, with 84% occurring only once. The sample comprised peripheral blood. The receptors stem from a woman between 65 and 79 years old with COVID-19, enrolled during active disease.

The DNA of the CDR3 is TGTGCCAGCAGTTTAGGAGGGGGCGCAGATACGCAGTATTTT. Protein sequence: CASSLGGGADTQYF. The chain has TRBV28 and TRBJ2-3; TRBD1 is a possible D gene (7 bases). The CDR3 has 14 residues. Germline V lookup: CDR1 MDHEN, CDR2 SYDVKM. Trimming left V 2 bases short and J 4 bases short, with 10 bases between.

This clone was found once. This chain joins TRBV10-3 and TRBJ1-3; 8 bases agree with TRBD1. This CDR3 comprises 15 residues. J gave up 0 bases and V 8 bases, and 6 bases lay outside the gene matches. Looked up from germline, CDR1 is ENHRY and CDR2 is SYGVKD. For the CDR3, the DNA is TGTGCCATCCGACAGGGGCCTACCTCTGGAAACACCATATATTTT. Its translation: CAIRQGPTSGNTIYF.

The chain uses TRBV7-3 and TRBJ2-1; D might be TRBD2 (6 bases). Germline V gene data show CDR1 as SGHTA and CDR2 as FQGTGA. V was clipped by 5 bases and J by 2 bases, with 16 bases between them. There are 16 residues in the CDR3. CDR3: CASSIAGSTTYNEQFF. The CDR3 DNA reads TGTGCCAGCAGCATAGCCGGGAGTACGACCTACAATGAGCAGTTCTTC.